The sample holds many counts of the clone carrying this T cell receptor (beta chain). Antigen specificity is unknown. The CDR3 has 20 amino acids. Looked up from germline, CDR1 is MNHNS and CDR2 is SASEGT. Unmatched junction bases numbered 17, after V lost 2 bases and J lost 3 bases. RNA transcripts gave rise to amplified TCR beta CDR3 regions. The TCR CDR3 first-round RT-PCR relied on the HTBI primer set. TCRdb reanalysed the multiplex PCR reads using MiXCR and keeps one entry per CDR3 protein. The sample includes some 490,000 distinct CDR3 sequences, around 16% of them seen just once. The sample originates from a study of T cells in Graves' hyperthyroidism and ophthalmopathy. Study observations and caveats: Appearing also in blood were most of the thyroid clonotypes expanded above 0.001.

Those patients with uncontrolled infection, other autoimmune disease, pregnancy or lactation were excluded. Orbital computed tomography and thyroid ultrasound, together with serum TRAb and thyroxine and clinical symptoms, were used for diagnoses. The authors took PBMCs from 10 ml fresh peripheral blood. This TCR was recovered from a woman aged 25 to 39 with Graves' ophthalmopathy. Material for sequencing was blood. The chain joins TRBV6-1 to TRBJ2-7; 12 nucleotides match TRBD2. CDR3 nucleotides: TGTGCCAGCAGTGAACGGATAAGGACTAGCGGGACGGCAAGACGCTACGAGCAGTACTTC. Translation: CASSERIRTSGTARRYEQYF.